This T cell receptor (beta chain) was recorded in a study of blood T cells in healthy people across ages. Germline-derived CDR1 and CDR2 are MNHNY and SVGAGI (reference sequence). V lost 2 bases, J lost 15 bases, and 8 bases stayed unmatched. This CDR3 has 13 amino acids. In regard to this clonotype: Being one base from a much bigger clone, this may be a read error.

Primed by a sample-barcoded 5' primer and a J-beta primer mix, a second PCR proceeded for about 6 to 12 cycles. The template-switch adaptor, which had 12 random nucleotides, put a tag on each cDNA molecule. From the 5' RACE reads, TCRdb called clonotypes with MiXCR, one entry per CDR3 protein. Of fewer than 700,000 distinct CDR3 sequences listed, roughly 43% are singletons. This TCR derives from a man older than 75 in good health. The J gene is TRBJ2-1, the V gene TRBV6-6; 9 bases match TRBD1. Specimen: blood. The CDR3 sequence: CASSYDTGGEGFF. CDR3 in DNA: TGTGCCAGCAGTTACGACACAGGGGGCGAAGGGTTCTTC.